The T cell receptor (beta chain) described here comes from a study of blood T cell repertoires in COVID-19. Study details: The United States, Italy and Spain supplied acute and convalescent COVID-19 samples.

Authors' data handling: Nucleated cell number was recorded as an estimate derived from reference gene primer amplification. Libraries were prepared by immunoSEQ multiplex PCR; TCRdb keeps only in-frame clonotypes and omits some of them. V and J calls and clone size are given by that table; D and trimming were obtained from the DNA. The data hold approximately 300,000 clones, with roughly 86% observed a single time. In assigning cohorts, the study relied on participant-reported clinical history. Recovery among Cohort 3 donors was established by two negative PCRs, clearance, or symptom resolution. Sequenced input: PBMCs or T cells enriched from blood (not recorded which). This sequence originates from a woman in her twenties or thirties who had recovered from COVID-19.

The CDR3 sequence: CASSRNRGPEEKLFF. CDR3 nucleotide sequence: TGTGCCAGCAGCAGGAACAGGGGGCCCGAAGAAAAACTGTTTTTT. The chain is built from TRBV5-4 and TRBJ1-4; TRBD1 matches 9 bases. V shed 4 bases and J 8 bases; nucleotides not matched to a gene: 9. Germline V gene lookup returns CDR1 SGHNT and CDR2 YYREEE (reference sequence). The CDR3 has 15 amino acids.